The sequence of this T cell receptor (beta chain) was determined in a study of CD8 T cells in Susac syndrome. Study observations and caveats: It was acknowledged by the study that relatively few individuals were included in its TCR sequencing and HLA analysis.

The CDR3 is made up of 13 amino acids. Germline V lookup: CDR1 MNHEY, CDR2 SMNVEV (reference sequence). V lost 5 bases and J 8 bases, leaving 13 bases between the germline ends. Blood CD8+ and CD4+ T cells underwent high-throughput TCR beta sequencing. RNA amounts of about 0.5 to 1 ug underwent reverse transcription with random hexamers. The authors amplified TCR beta CDR3 across 54 Vbeta and 13 Jbeta using immunoSEQ multiplex PCR. A single record per CDR3 protein comes from TCRdb applying MiXCR to the immunoSEQ multiplex PCR reads. The sample has around 150,000 distinct CDR3 sequences, 85% to 95% seen once. This clonotype has just one count. The antigen is unknown.

The sequence derives from a human donor with multiple sclerosis. The chain employs TRBV27 and TRBJ2-1; D unclear. Sequencing input: CD4+ T cells from PBMCs. CDR3 protein: CASSPPLFDEQFF. CDR3 DNA: TGTGCCAGCAGTCCCCCCCTTTTTGATGAGCAGTTCTTC.